This T cell receptor (beta chain) was recorded in a study of HIV-infected patients and healthy controls. V was pared by 4 bases and J by 2 bases, with 10 bases between. From germline, CDR1 is SQVTM and CDR2 ANQGSEA. The CDR3 covers 13 residues. Antiretroviral therapy had run roughly three months, about 14 weeks, before follow-up blood collection. The repertoire came from unfractionated whole blood and reflected all unsorted peripheral T cells. cDNA was made from approximately 500 ng RNA using alpha and beta constant primers. Separate chain-specific third strand synthesis with multiplexing indices produced the alpha and beta libraries. TCRdb ran MiXCR on the 5' RACE reads and lists one entry per CDR3 protein. The sample has about 14,000 distinct CDR3 sequences, approximately 12% seen once.

The receptor's source is an adult with HIV infection. The donor label of this sample is uncertain. The chain uses TRBV29-1 and TRBJ2-3; the D is unclear. Sample: blood, taken during antiretroviral therapy. The DNA for the CDR3 is TGCAGCGTTGTTGAGGTGTACACAGATACGCAGTATTTT. It yields the protein CSVVEVYTDTQYF.